This record covers a single TCR beta chain. The record originates from a study of Ad26.COV2.S vaccination and SARS-CoV-2 variants. Study as a whole: Administration of Ad26.COV2.S was intramuscular, either once or twice 56 days apart.

The V gene lost 0 bases and the J gene lost 6 bases, with 16 bases spanning the gap. The length of the CDR3 is 16 residues. Germline CDR1 reads SGHRS; CDR2 reads YFSETQ. Treatment of the sample: 15 to 20 received Ad26.COV2.S at low or high dose, single or two shots; 5 received placebo; per-sample allocation not given. Day 63 after the first injection of vaccine or placebo was the sampling time. An adult donor aged 18-55 years was enrolled in Boston. Produced via immunoSEQ multiplex PCR; TCRdb's table is partial and in-frame only. The profile covers 300,000 to 350,000 clones, with around 89% appearing a single time and roughly 5% taken by the ten largest.

This receptor was obtained from a person aged 18-65 years who received the Ad26.COV2.S COVID-19 vaccine or a placebo. The chain couples TRBV5-1 to TRBJ2-1, with TRBD1 as a possible D gene (5 bases). This material consisted of peripheral blood, taken in a trial of Ad26.COV2.S vaccine versus placebo. CDR3 loop: CASSLAPGLKGNEQFF. CDR3 coding DNA: TGCGCCAGCAGCTTGGCGCCAGGGTTAAAGGGCAATGAGCAGTTCTTC.